This T cell receptor beta chain was found in a study of shared clonotypes between healthy human individuals. Study-wide results and caveats: Approximately 5% was the fraction of naive CD4 clonotypes found shared across several donors.

Replicate PCRs run on sorted subsets employed 200 ng DNA, around 27,000 T cell genomes. The assay was immunoSEQ multiplex PCR, and TCRdb's table has in-frame clones only and misses some. The sample has millions of clones; just under 95% are singletons. Concerning this clone itself: Its antigen is currently unknown.

CD45RO negativity and positive selection for CCR7 defined naive CD8 cells, a population that excluded terminally differentiated effector memory CD45RA+ cells. The CDR3 runs to 18 residues. With 5 bases removed from V and 0 bases from J, the gap between germline ends came to 21 bases. The chain has TRBV23-1 and TRBJ2-3; D gene unclear. TRBV23-1 is marked as an open reading frame, function uncertain. The TCR originated in a man aged 18 to 30 in good health. The source material was naive CD8+ T cells sorted from blood. CDR3 residues: CASSRRRLSSSSTDTQYF. In DNA, the CDR3 is TGCGCCAGCAGTAGACGCCGACTTAGCAGTTCTAGCACAGATACGCAGTATTTT.